The 23 T cell receptor beta chains given below trace back to one sample, sequenced in a study of molecular identifiers for immune sequencing clone quantification. TCRdb itself ran the PCR reads through MiXCR, one entry per CDR3 protein. The table includes about 630,000 distinct CDR3 sequences, about 25% detected once. Sequences were obtained from naive CD8+ T cells from blood, with Jurkat cell RNA spiked in. Documented subset: FACS-sorted CD8+CD4-CCR7+CD45RA+ naive T cells. Receptors originate from a human donor in good health. Some libraries in this study had Jurkat cell RNA spiked in.

A word on this clonotype: A read error may be the cause here, since a much bigger clone is one base away. The missing conserved phenylalanine or tryptophan at the end of this CDR3 makes a read error likely. The chain joins TRBV29-1 to TRBJ1-2, with D tentatively TRBD1 (6 bases). The CDR3 has 15 residues. V was trimmed by 4 bases and J by 6 bases, leaving 21 bases between them. The germline gives CDR1 SQVTM, CDR2 ANQGSEA. CDR3 DNA: TGCAGCGTTGCAGGGGAACATCGGGCCAGTAATGGCTACACCATC. This codes for CSVAGEHRASNGYTI.

Notes on this clonotype: A read error may be the cause here, since a much bigger clone is one base away. The chain employs TRBV3-1 and TRBJ2-1, with TRBD2 matching 7 bases. Losses at the gene ends were 3 bases for V and 0 bases for J; bases not matched to a gene: 8. The CDR3 covers 17 residues. Germline CDR1 and CDR2: LGHDT and YNNKEL (reference sequence). CDR3 in DNA: TGTGCCAGCAGCCATGTGTGCCGGGACTACTCCTACAATGAGCAGTTCTTC. Its protein product is CASSHVCRDYSYNEQFF.

This clonotype was found many times. This chain uses TRBV30 with TRBJ2-1; 8 nucleotides match TRBD2. Trimming removed 0 bases from V and 4 bases from J; junction bases left unmatched: 20. This CDR3 has 20 amino acids. Germline V gene sequence: CDR1 GTSNPN, CDR2 SVGIG (reference sequence). The CDR3, as DNA: TGTGCCTGGAGTGTATCCCCTCTACTAGAGCGGGAGAGGTCTTACAATGAGCAGTTCTTC. Protein sequence: CAWSVSPLLERERSYNEQFF.

In regard to this clonotype: The germline gene is not matched at one end of the junction; a read error may be the cause. This rearrangement joins TRBV11-2 to TRBJ2-1; D is undetermined. The germline CDR1 and CDR2 sequences are SGHAT and FQNNGV. This CDR3 is 17 amino acids long. As DNA, the CDR3 is TGTGCCAGCAGCTTAGTGGGTAGAAACTCCATACGTCGTGAGCAGTCCTTC. It specifies CASSLVGRNSIRREQSF.

Many counts were recorded for this clonotype. The rearrangement uses TRBV19 and TRBJ2-5, with 9 bases identical to TRBD2. From germline, CDR1 is LNHDA and CDR2 SQIVND (reference sequence). J gave up 0 bases and V 5 bases, and 7 bases lay outside the gene matches. The CDR3 extends over 16 amino acids. CDR3 amino acids: CASSSRTSVHQETQYF. The CDR3 region has the DNA TGTGCCAGTAGTTCAAGGACTAGCGTGCACCAAGAGACCCAGTACTTC.

The CDR3 region has the DNA TGTGCCAGCTCACTAGGGACGGACAACTATAGCAATCAGCCCCAGCATTTT. Translated, it gives CASSLGTDNYSNQPQHF. V is TRBV18 and J is TRBJ1-5; possibly TRBD1 for D (5 bases). Trimming took 4 bases from V and 0 from J, leaving 16 bases between them. This CDR3 has 17 residues. Germline-derived CDR1 and CDR2 are KGHSH and LQKENI.

This clonotype was observed a single time. A much larger clone is a single base away; this may be a read error. The chain has TRBV25-1 and TRBJ1-1; D might be TRBD1 (5 bases). CDR3 length: 16 residues. Germline V gene sequence: CDR1 MGHDK, CDR2 SYGVNS. Here the CDR3 DNA reads TGTGCCTGCAGTCTTCCAAACGGGCAGGGCCTCACTGAAGCTTTCTTT. Translating it yields CACSLPNGQGLTEAFF.

The chain combines TRBV30 with TRBJ1-1, with D hard to call. Trimming shortened V by 1 base and J by 3 bases, and 12 bases separated the two germline ends. Germline CDR1 GTSNPN, CDR2 SVGIG (reference sequence). The CDR3 consists of 14 residues. As DNA, the CDR3 is TGTGCCTGGAGTGGGTTGCCGCAGGACACTGAAGCTTTCTTT. It codes for CAWSGLPQDTEAFF. The full variable domain, its missing parts supplied by reference TRBV30 and TRBJ1-1, is SQTIHQWPATLVQPVGSPLSLECTVEGTSNPNLYWYRQAAGRGLQLLFYSVGIGQISSEVPQNLSASRPQDRQFILSSKKLLLSDSGFYLCAWSGLPQDTEAFFGQGTRLTVV.

This clonotype was seen a handful of times. V is TRBV5-6 and J is TRBJ2-2, with 14 positions matching TRBD2. V trimming: 4 bases; J trimming: 6 bases; junction bases outside the gene matches: 8. This CDR3 has 17 residues. CDR1 and CDR2 (germline): SGHDT, YYEEEE. CDR3 nucleotides: TGTGCCAGCAGCAAACAGGGACTAGCGGGAGAGGCCGGGGAGCTGTTTTTT. As protein: CASSKQGLAGEAGELFF. The full variable domain, rest sourced from reference TRBV5-6 and TRBJ2-2, is DAGVTQSPTHLIKTRGQQVTLRCSPKSGHDTVSWYQQALGQGPQFIFQYYEEEERQRGNFPDRFSGHQFPNYSSELNVNALLLGDSALYLCASSKQGLAGEAGELFFGEGSRLTVL.

Remarks on this clonotype: This CDR3 fails to terminate in the conserved phenylalanine or tryptophan, so it likely reflects a read error. The V call is TRBV9, the J call TRBJ2-3, with 10 bases that match TRBD2. The trim removed 3 bases at V and 4 bases at J, leaving 11 bases unmatched. This CDR3 contains 17 residues. The V gene's germline CDR1 is SGDLS and CDR2 YYNGEE. For the CDR3, the DNA is TGTGCCAGCAGCGAGGGGCTAGCGGGGGACCTGGCAGATACGCAGTATCTT. Encoded protein: CASSEGLAGDLADTQYL.

The V call is TRBV5-6, the J call TRBJ2-7, with D tentatively TRBD2 (6 bases). The CDR3 contains 15 residues. V lost 4 bases and J lost 3, with 17 bases in between. CDR1 and CDR2 (germline): SGHDT, YYEEEE. The CDR3 nucleotides read TGTGCCAGCAGCGGCGGCCTAGCGAGAATCTACGAGCAGTACTTC. Translating it yields CASSGGLARIYEQYF.

J is TRBJ2-7 and V is TRBV4-3; D is tentatively TRBD1 or TRBD2 (5 bases each). The CDR3 sequence is 15 residues long. Deletions cut 1 base from V and 3 bases from J, with 13 bases between. In germline, CDR1 is LGHNA, CDR2 YSLEER. Here the CDR3 reads CASSQGLGPLYEQYF. Here the CDR3 DNA reads TGCGCCAGCAGCCAAGGACTGGGACCCCTCTACGAGCAGTACTTC.

Worth noting for this clonotype: A read error may be the cause here, since a much bigger clone is one base away. The CDR3 ends on some other residue instead of the conserved phenylalanine or tryptophan, so this is likely a read error. Written as DNA, the CDR3 is TGTGCCAGCAGTTACACCGGCCAAGGAAATCAGCCCCAGCATCTT. Its protein is CASSYTGQGNQPQHL. The chain recombines TRBV6-2 or TRBV6-3 with TRBJ1-5, with D hard to call. This CDR3 region has 15 residues. Germline loops: CDR1 MNHEY, CDR2 SVGEGT. Trimming stripped 2 bases from V and 4 bases from J, with 12 bases between.

As for this clonotype: This may come from a read error, since a much larger clone is one base off. No conserved phenylalanine or tryptophan ends this CDR3, so it is likely a read error. J is TRBJ1-5 and V is TRBV7-9; the D is unclear. V was pared by 5 bases and J by 0 bases, with 14 bases between. The CDR3 contains 16 residues. Germline V gene lookup returns CDR1 SEHNR and CDR2 FQNEAQ (reference sequence). The CDR3 region is CASSVGSPYSNQPQHL. The CDR3 nucleotides read TGTGCCAGCAGCGTCGGAAGTCCCTATAGCAATCAGCCCCAGCATCTT.

The chain combines TRBV5-5 with TRBJ1-5, with D unclear. V dropped 6 bases and J dropped 4 bases, with 11 bases sitting between them. Germline V gene lookup returns CDR1 SGHKS and CDR2 YYEKEE (reference sequence). The CDR3 totals 13 residues. The CDR3 nucleotides read TGTGCCAGCACCCTGATGGGGAATCAGCCCCAGCATTTT. This gives the protein CASTLMGNQPQHF. The whole variable domain, remainder taken from reference TRBV5-5 and TRBJ1-5, is DAGVTQSPTHLIKTRGQQVTLRCSPISGHKSVSWYQQVLGQGPQFIFQYYEKEERGRGNFPDRFSARQFPNYSSELNVNALLLGDSALYLCASTLMGNQPQHFGDGTRLSIL.

Comment on this clonotype: A junction end diverges from the germline sequence, so it may reflect a read error. The rearrangement joins TRBV19 to TRBJ2-1, with D maybe TRBD1 (5 bases). The CDR3 is 16 amino acids. Germline CDR1 reads LNHDA; CDR2 reads SQIVND (reference sequence). The CDR3 bases are TGTGCCAGTAGTATAGGGGGCGGAAGCTCCTACAATGGGCAGTTCTTC. It encodes CASSIGGGSSYNGQFF.

This clonotype was counted at least ten times. This chain links TRBV4-3 with TRBJ1-1, with TRBD1 identical over 10 bases. The V gene's germline CDR1 is LGHNA and CDR2 YSLEER. The V and J ends lost 3 bases and 5 bases, in that order; junction bases with no gene match: 3. The CDR3 spans 14 residues. The CDR3 sequence: CASSQTGGDTEAFF. The DNA for the CDR3 is TGCGCCAGCAGCCAGACAGGGGGCGATACTGAAGCTTTCTTT.

This clonotype has more than one count but fewer than ten. The chain links TRBV21-1 to TRBJ2-7. TRBV21-1 is assigned pseudogene status. This CDR3 comprises 11 residues. The CDR3 sequence: CASVPLDEQYF. As DNA, the CDR3 is TGTGCCAGCGTTCCGTTGGACGAGCAGTACTTC.

This chain joins TRBV28 and TRBJ2-1, with TRBD2 matching 10 bases. This CDR3 region has 16 residues. V shed 4 bases and J 1 base; nucleotides not matched to a gene: 4. Looked up from germline, CDR1 is MDHEN and CDR2 is SYDVKM. CDR3 residues: CASSWASGSSYNEQFF. CDR3 nucleotides: TGTGCCAGCAGTTGGGCTAGCGGGAGTTCCTACAATGAGCAGTTCTTC.

This clonotype was counted at least ten times. The V gene is TRBV7-6, the J gene TRBJ2-3; 10 nucleotides align to TRBD2. Germline CDR1 and CDR2: SGHVS and FNYEAQ. This CDR3 is built from 15 residues. The ends lost 5 bases at V and 4 bases at J; junction bases unmatched: 6. The CDR3 nucleotides are TGTGCCAGCAGCCAAAGCGGGAGGGACGCAGATACGCAGTATTTT. Translated: CASSQSGRDADTQYF. The complete variable domain, with remaining parts taken from reference TRBV7-6 and TRBJ2-3, reads GAGVSQSPRYKVTKRGQDVALRCDPISGHVSLYWYRQALGQGPEFLTYFNYEAQQDKSGLPNDRFSAERPEGSISTLTIQRTEQRDSAMYRCASSQSGRDADTQYFGPGTRLTVL.

Of note for this clonotype: One base away lies a much larger clone, so this may be a sequencing read error. The CDR3 does not close with the conserved phenylalanine or tryptophan, likely indicating a read error. It is unclear where the CDR3 begins or ends on the DNA, so no DNA is shown, and the CDR3 is as TCRdb lists it. The chain couples TRBV7-9 to TRBJ2-7; the DNA was not used to check the table's D call, TRBD1. The CDR3 is 13 residues long, ends included. CDR1 and CDR2 (germline): SEHNR, FQNEAQ (reference sequence). The CDR3: CASSSDDREGLGS.

This clonotype showed up many times. The chain has TRBV6-6 and TRBJ1-2; D may be TRBD1 (5 bases). Looked up from germline, CDR1 is MNHNY and CDR2 is SVGAGI (reference sequence). CDR3 size: 15 residues. V lost 0 bases and J lost 8, with 16 bases in between. The CDR3 DNA follows: TGTGCCAGCAGTTACTCCCCGGGACCAGAAGGAGGCTACACCTTC. Its protein product is CASSYSPGPEGGYTF.

This clonotype was recorded at least ten times. This sequence joins TRBV30 and TRBJ2-7; 9 bases are a match to TRBD1. The CDR3 has 13 residues. Germline CDR1 is GTSNPN and CDR2 is SVGIG (reference sequence). Trimming at V came to 0 bases and at J to 5 bases, leaving 2 bases not matched to a gene. This chain's CDR3 is CAWSVRTGDEQYF. The DNA for the CDR3 is TGTGCCTGGAGTGTACGGACAGGGGACGAGCAGTACTTC.